These 26 T cell receptor beta chains were sequenced from one sample in a study of blood T cell repertoires in COVID-19. This table comes from immunoSEQ multiplex PCR, and its TCRdb copy is limited to in-frame clones, with some not included. The data contain some 86,000 clones, approximately 90% of them singletons. Sequences were obtained from peripheral blood. The receptor source for this set is a human donor with active COVID-19. The donor label of this sample is uncertain.

The chain has TRBV6-4 and TRBJ2-7, with D uncertain. Germline loops: CDR1 MRHNA, CDR2 SNTAGT. The CDR3 is 13 amino acids. V dropped 0 bases and J dropped 3 bases, with 6 bases sitting between them. The CDR3 coding sequence is TGTGCCAGCAGTGACTCTCCAGGCTACGAGCAGTACTTC. Translating it yields CASSDSPGYEQYF.

The rearrangement uses TRBV25-1 and TRBJ1-6; D unresolved. CDR3 length: 13 residues. Looked up from germline, CDR1 is MGHDK and CDR2 is SYGVNS. V was shortened by 5 bases and J by 5 bases, with 7 bases between the two germline ends. The CDR3 region has the DNA TGTGCCAGCAGTTCCAGGAATAATTCACCCCTCCACTTT. Residues: CASSSRNNSPLHF.

The chain combines TRBV19 with TRBJ1-6; 7 nucleotides match TRBD1. Trimming took 5 bases from V and 8 from J; bases not matched to a gene: 3. CDR1 is LNHDA, CDR2 SQIVND, per germline (reference sequence). CDR3 length equals 13 residues. The CDR3 region has the DNA TGTGCCAGTAGTCCACAGGGGCATTCACCCCTCCACTTT. The encoded protein is CASSPQGHSPLHF.

The chain links TRBV7-2 to TRBJ2-7, with 11 bases matching TRBD1. The CDR3 loop spans 16 amino acids. V lost 5 bases to trimming and J lost 1 base; unmatched junction nucleotides: 7. Germline lookup yields CDR1 SGHTA and CDR2 FQGNSA. The CDR3 DNA reads TGTGCCAGCAGCCCGGACAGGGGGCGCGGATCCTACGAGCAGTACTTC. It yields the protein CASSPDRGRGSYEQYF. Full variable domain (missing parts from reference TRBV7-2 and TRBJ2-7): GAGVSQSPSNKVTEKGKDVELRCDPISGHTALYWYRQSLGQGLEFLIYFQGNSAPDKSGLPSDRFSAERTGGSVSTLTIQRTQQEDSAVYLCASSPDRGRGSYEQYFGPGTRLTVT.

This chain connects TRBV4-3 to TRBJ2-3; D possibly corresponds to TRBD1 (5 bases). Germline values: CDR1 LGHNA, CDR2 YSLEER. This CDR3 comprises 18 residues. Trimming removed 1 base at V and 2 bases at J, with 19 bases between. CDR3 in DNA: TGCGCCAGCAGCCAAGGAAGTACCCGGCAGGGCCCCACAGATACGCAGTATTTT. Translation: CASSQGSTRQGPTDTQYF.

The chain employs TRBV6-6 and TRBJ1-1; D remains unclear. This CDR3 has 13 residues. Germline loops: CDR1 MNHNY, CDR2 SVGAGI (reference sequence). With 4 bases removed from V and 4 bases from J, the gap between germline ends came to 10 bases. The CDR3 nucleotides read TGTGCCAGCAGTTCGGACGCGGGCACTGAAGCTTTCTTT. As protein: CASSSDAGTEAFF.

The rearrangement uses TRBV9 and TRBJ2-5, with a weak D call TRBD2 (6 bases). The V end was cut by 1 base, the J end by 2 bases, with 12 bases between. The CDR3 consists of 15 residues. Germline-derived CDR1 and CDR2 are SGDLS and YYNGEE. CDR3 amino acids: CASSVSSAHQETQYF. CDR3 DNA sequence: TGTGCCAGCAGCGTATCTAGCGCCCATCAAGAGACCCAGTACTTC.

The rearrangement uses TRBV21-1 and TRBJ2-7; the table's D call TRBD1 went unverified against the DNA. TRBV21-1 is a pseudogene segment. The CDR3 extends over 13 amino acids. CDR3 sequence: CASSTRGSYEQYF. DNA for the CDR3: TGTGCCAGCAGCACCAGGGGTTCCTACGAGCAGTACTTC.

The table lists this clone with a few counts. The chain has TRBV5-1 and TRBJ1-2; TRBD1 aligns across 11 bases. The germline V gene encodes CDR1 SGHRS and CDR2 YFSETQ. This CDR3 is 16 amino acids long. Germline trimming cut 4 bases from V and 4 bases from J; bases unmatched to any gene: 9. The CDR3 sequence is CASSPGTGGEFYGYTF. In DNA form, the CDR3 reads TGCGCCAGCAGCCCCGGGACAGGGGGTGAATTCTATGGCTACACCTTC.

The chain employs TRBV7-6 and TRBJ1-1, with 8 bases aligning to TRBD1. J lost 3 bases, V lost 0 bases, and 3 bases had no gene match. The germline V gene has CDR1 SGHVS and CDR2 FNYEAQ. This CDR3 has 15 residues. The CDR3 spells CASSLATGEDTEAFF. CDR3 in DNA: TGTGCCAGCAGCTTAGCGACAGGGGAAGACACTGAAGCTTTCTTT.

The gene calls are TRBV3-1 (or the pseudogene TRBV3-2) and TRBJ1-2; TRBD1 matches at 7 bases. The V segment lost 0 bases and the J segment 6 bases; nucleotides outside the gene matches: 4. CDR3 length: 14 amino acids. CDR1 LGHDT and CDR2 YNNKEL come from the germline V gene (reference sequence). For the CDR3, the DNA is TGTGCCAGCAGCCAAGATATAACAGGGGATGGCTACACCTTC. It specifies CASSQDITGDGYTF.

The genes are TRBV5-5 and TRBJ1-5, with D possibly TRBD1 on 5 matching bases. V shed 1 base and J shed 1 base, with 12 bases lying between them. Germline V gene lookup returns CDR1 SGHKS and CDR2 YYEKEE (reference sequence). CDR3 length: 16 residues. DNA for the CDR3: TGTGCCAGCAGCTTGCAAGGGGCGGGGAGCAATCAGCCCCAGCATTTT. Translating gives CASSLQGAGSNQPQHF.

This chain uses TRBV15 with TRBJ1-1; unclear D gene. CDR1 and CDR2 from the germline V gene are LNHNV and YYDKDF (reference sequence). The V end was cut by 0 bases, the J end by 0 bases, with 11 bases between. CDR3 length equals 16 residues. The CDR3 nucleotides read TGTGCCACCAGCAGAGATCCTTACAGTATGAACACTGAAGCTTTCTTT. Translated: CATSRDPYSMNTEAFF.

The chain recombines TRBV6-1 with TRBJ1-1; the D gene is possibly TRBD1 (5 bases). Germline V gene data show CDR1 as MNHNS and CDR2 as SASEGT. The CDR3 spans 13 residues. V gave up 3 bases and J gave up 4 bases, with 9 bases separating them. The CDR3 region is CASSDWGGTEAFF. CDR3 coding DNA: TGTGCCAGCAGTGATTGGGGGGGCACTGAAGCTTTCTTT.

V and J are TRBV4-3 and TRBJ1-6; 7 nucleotides line up with TRBD1. J gave up 5 bases and V 0 bases, and 7 bases lay outside the gene matches. Germline CDR1 reads LGHNA; CDR2 reads YSLEER. The CDR3 sequence is 17 residues long. The CDR3, as DNA: TGCGCCAGCAGCCAAGAAGAACAGGGGAGGAATAATTCACCCCTCCACTTT. This sequence encodes CASSQEEQGRNNSPLHF.

The sample holds a few counts of this clone. The rearrangement uses TRBV7-2 and TRBJ2-7, with D maybe TRBD2 (7 bases). Germline V lookup: CDR1 SGHTA, CDR2 FQGNSA. Trimming took off 0 bases at V and 4 bases at J, with 13 bases between the two ends. CDR3 length: 15 amino acids. CDR3 loop: CASSLAEGGPYEQYF. The CDR3 DNA reads as TGTGCCAGCAGCTTAGCGGAGGGGGGGCCTTACGAGCAGTACTTC. Filled out from reference TRBV7-2 and TRBJ2-7, the complete variable domain reads GAGVSQSPSNKVTEKGKDVELRCDPISGHTALYWYRQSLGQGLEFLIYFQGNSAPDKSGLPSDRFSAERTGGSVSTLTIQRTQQEDSAVYLCASSLAEGGPYEQYFGPGTRLTVT.

This chain uses TRBV14 with TRBJ1-2; 7 bases fit TRBD1. The CDR3 has 15 amino acids. Germline V gives CDR1 SGHDN, CDR2 FVKESK. V trimming: 2 bases; J trimming: 6 bases; junction bases outside the gene matches: 9. The CDR3 DNA reads TGTGCCAGCAGCCAACGGACAGGTGCCTTGGATGGCTACACCTTC. It codes for CASSQRTGALDGYTF.

This clone was found once. The chain uses TRBV9 and TRBJ2-3; 7 positions match TRBD2. This CDR3 comprises 15 residues. Germline V gene data show CDR1 as SGDLS and CDR2 as YYNGEE. With 0 bases clipped from V and 5 bases from J, the junction kept 6 bases outside the gene matches. CDR3 in amino acids: CASSVAWGGGDTQYF. The CDR3, as DNA: TGTGCCAGCAGCGTAGCGTGGGGGGGTGGAGATACGCAGTATTTT.

The genes are TRBV7-8 and TRBJ2-7; D perhaps matches TRBD1 (5 bases). CDR1 is SGHVS, CDR2 FQNEAQ, per germline. Trimming removed 5 bases at V and 3 bases at J, with 14 bases between. This CDR3 contains 14 residues. The chain's CDR3 is CASSQLQDGYEQYF. The DNA of the CDR3 is TGTGCCAGCAGCCAACTACAGGACGGCTACGAGCAGTACTTC.

This clone came up once. This chain uses TRBV7-9 with TRBJ1-1; 7 bases agree with TRBD1. The junction had 7 bases not matched to a gene; V was cut back by 5 bases and J by 1 base. Germline values: CDR1 SEHNR, CDR2 FQNEAQ (reference sequence). The CDR3 is made up of 15 amino acids. In DNA form, the CDR3 reads TGTGCCAGCAGCCCTGCGACAGGGCGGAACACTGAAGCTTTCTTT. Amino acid sequence: CASSPATGRNTEAFF.

V usage is TRBV5-4 and J usage is TRBJ2-1; the match to TRBD1 covers 10 bases. Germline CDR1 is SGHNT and CDR2 is YYREEE (reference sequence). Trimming took 10 bases from V and 8 from J; bases not matched to a gene: 9. The CDR3 contains 13 residues. CDR3: CAARDRGVDEQFF. CDR3 DNA sequence: TGTGCCGCCCGGGACAGGGGAGTGGATGAGCAGTTCTTC.

CDR3 in amino acids: CASSHSRGSSYEQYF. CDR3 DNA sequence: TGTGCCAGCAGCCATTCGAGAGGGTCATCCTACGAGCAGTACTTC. The chain uses TRBV3-1 (or the pseudogene TRBV3-2) and TRBJ2-7; tentatively, D is TRBD2 (5 bases). This CDR3 spans 15 amino acids. The V and J ends lost 3 bases and 1 base respectively, with 13 bases between them. Germline values: CDR1 LGHDT, CDR2 YNNKEL (reference sequence).

The chain couples TRBV6-5 to TRBJ1-2, with D possibly matching TRBD1 (6 bases). Germline V lookup: CDR1 MNHEY, CDR2 SVGAGI. This CDR3 region has 13 residues. Trimming removed 2 bases at V and 6 bases at J, with 10 bases between. The CDR3 coding sequence is TGTGCCAGCAGTTACGGGTCAGGGGATGGCTACACCTTC. It yields the protein CASSYGSGDGYTF.

The rearrangement joins TRBV2 to TRBJ2-1; D possibly corresponds to TRBD1 (5 bases). V lost 1 base and J 3 bases, leaving 10 bases between the germline ends. The V gene's germline CDR1 is SNHLY and CDR2 FYNNEI. The CDR3 extends over 15 amino acids. Here the CDR3 reads CASSEEGLIYNEQFF. In DNA, the CDR3 is TGTGCCAGCAGTGAAGAGGGGCTGATCTACAATGAGCAGTTCTTC.

The rearrangement joins TRBV18 to TRBJ1-1; 7 bases match TRBD1. Germline V gene sequence: CDR1 KGHSH, CDR2 LQKENI. The CDR3 has 14 amino acids. J lost 4 bases, V lost 3 bases, and 5 bases had no gene match. CDR3 region: CASSPADRATEAFF. DNA for the CDR3: TGTGCCAGCTCACCTGCCGACAGGGCCACTGAAGCTTTCTTT. The full variable domain, completed using reference TRBV18 and TRBJ1-1, is NAGVMQNPRHLVRRRGQEARLRCSPMKGHSHVYWYRQLPEEGLKFMVYLQKENIIDESGMPKERFSAEFPKEGPSILRIQQVVRGDSAAYFCASSPADRATEAFFGQGTRLTVV.

CDR3 sequence (DNA): TGCGCCAAGGACAGGGACACTGAAGCTTTCTTT. This codes for CAKDRDTEAFF. This chain links TRBV4-1 with TRBJ1-1; TRBD1 matches 8 bases. V shed 10 bases and J 3 bases; nucleotides not matched to a gene: 1. This CDR3 is 11 amino acids long. CDR1 and CDR2 (germline): MGHRA, YSYEKL.